Given below is one T cell receptor beta chain in context. This table comes from immunoSEQ multiplex PCR, and its TCRdb copy is limited to in-frame clones, with some not included. Of 55,000 to 80,000 clones in the sample, approximately 80% were seen once. This specimen belongs to a study of OX40 agonist ivuxolimab in advanced cancers. Germline-derived CDR1 and CDR2 are SGHVS and FNYEAQ. V lost 5 bases and J lost 5, with 12 bases in between. The CDR3 is 13 residues long. This sequence joins TRBV7-6 and TRBJ1-1; D call uncertain. This receptor was taken from an adult with an advanced solid tumor such as melanoma, head and neck, liver or kidney cancer. Sequencing used CD4+ or CD8+ T cells sorted from blood, obtained in a trial of the OX40 agonist ivuxolimab. CDR3 sequence (DNA): TGTGCCAGCAGCCACCGGTGGGAGACTGAAGCTTTCTTT. Its translation is CASSHRWETEAFF.